The following is a TCR beta chain sequence with its context. The data derive from a study of cytomegalovirus exposure and HLA in healthy donors. Trimming removed 3 bases from V and 0 bases from J, with 9 bases in between. The CDR3 has 16 amino acids. Germline V lookup: CDR1 SGHTA, CDR2 FQGNSA. PCR primers comprised 60 Vbeta and 13 Jbeta primers. Sequencing used immunoSEQ multiplex PCR; TCRdb keeps in-frame clones, though not all of them. The sample records 100,000 to 150,000 clones, more than 70% being singletons. The origin of this receptor is a man under 40 in good health and CMV-seronegative. The genes are TRBV7-2 and TRBJ1-6; D gene unclear. The sequencing sample was made of PBMCs. DNA of the CDR3: TGTGCCAGCAGCTTTTGGCAGCGCTCCTATAATTCACCCCTCCACTTT. This gives the protein CASSFWQRSYNSPLHF.